This paragraph reports one TCR beta chain. This specimen comes from a study of blood T cell repertoires in COVID-19. Overall study: Italy, Spain and the United States were the sources of the convalescent and acute COVID-19 samples. Sources were T cells, B-cell-depleted T cells, or PBMCs; the material itself was cDNA or gDNA.

CDR1 and CDR2 from the germline V gene are GTSNPN and SVGIG (reference sequence). V lost 4 bases to trimming and J lost 5 bases, with 15 bases between them. The CDR3 has 13 residues. Under the authors' procedure: Reference gene primer amplification gave estimated nucleated cell counts. Assay used: immunoSEQ multiplex PCR; TCRdb lists only in-frame clones, some missing. The D gene and trimming were derived from the DNA, and the V and J assignments and clone size from that table. This table holds approximately 190,000 clones, around 84% found once. This sequence originates from a man between 25 and 39 years old with active or convalescent COVID-19. The J gene is TRBJ2-7, the V gene TRBV30; the D is unclear. The sequenced sample was peripheral blood. CDR3: CAWTPGNGHEQYV. For the CDR3, the DNA is TGTGCCTGGACCCCCGGTAATGGGCACGAGCAGTACGTC.